The TCR beta chain described here comes from a study of cytomegalovirus exposure and HLA in healthy donors. Per the germline V gene, CDR1 is MGHRA and CDR2 is YSYEKL. CDR3 size: 15 residues. Trimming removed 0 bases from V and 9 bases from J, with 18 bases in between. A multiplex PCR was run with 60 Vbeta primers and 13 Jbeta primers. Assay used: immunoSEQ multiplex PCR; TCRdb lists only in-frame clones, some missing. In total, the table holds about 160,000 clones. The sample comprised PBMCs. The chain carries TRBV4-1 and TRBJ2-7; tentative D call: TRBD1 (6 bases). The TCR originated in a man aged 30 to 45 in good health and CMV-seronegative. As DNA, the CDR3 is TGCGCCAGCAGCCAAGAGGGCCAGGGGTGGTTAGGGCAGTACTTC. Residues: CASSQEGQGWLGQYF.